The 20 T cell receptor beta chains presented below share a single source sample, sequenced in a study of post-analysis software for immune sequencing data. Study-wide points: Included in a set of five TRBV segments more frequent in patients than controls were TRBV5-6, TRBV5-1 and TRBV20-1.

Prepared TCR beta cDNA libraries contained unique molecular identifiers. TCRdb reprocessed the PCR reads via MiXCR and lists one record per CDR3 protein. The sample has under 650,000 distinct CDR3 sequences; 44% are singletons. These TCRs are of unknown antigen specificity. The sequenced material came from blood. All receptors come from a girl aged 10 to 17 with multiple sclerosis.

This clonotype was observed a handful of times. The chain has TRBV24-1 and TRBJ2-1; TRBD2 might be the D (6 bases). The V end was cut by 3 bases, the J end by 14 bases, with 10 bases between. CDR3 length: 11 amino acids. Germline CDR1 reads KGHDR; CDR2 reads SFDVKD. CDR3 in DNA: TGTGCCACCAGTGATCAGCGGGTGGAGTTCTTC. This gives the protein CATSDQRVEFF.

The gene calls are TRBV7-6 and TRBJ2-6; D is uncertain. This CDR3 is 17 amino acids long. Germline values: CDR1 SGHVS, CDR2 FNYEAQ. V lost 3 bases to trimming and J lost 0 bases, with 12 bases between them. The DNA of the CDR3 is TGTGCCAGCAGCTTTAGTGCCCTGGGCTCTGGGGCCAACGTCCTGACTTTC. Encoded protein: CASSFSALGSGANVLTF.

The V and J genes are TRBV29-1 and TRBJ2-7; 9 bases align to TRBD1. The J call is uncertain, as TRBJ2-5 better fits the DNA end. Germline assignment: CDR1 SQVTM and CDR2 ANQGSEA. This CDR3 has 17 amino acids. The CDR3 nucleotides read TGCAGCGTTGAACTCTTGGACCGGGACAGGGTCCCTGAGACCCAGTACTTC. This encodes CSVELLDRDRVPETQYF.

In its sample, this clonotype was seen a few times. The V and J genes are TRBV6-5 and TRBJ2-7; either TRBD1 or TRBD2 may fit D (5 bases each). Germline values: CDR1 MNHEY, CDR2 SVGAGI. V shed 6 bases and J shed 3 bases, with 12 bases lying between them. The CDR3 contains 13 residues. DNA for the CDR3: TGTGCCAGCAGCCTCGGAGGACACTACGAGCAGTACTTC. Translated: CASSLGGHYEQYF.

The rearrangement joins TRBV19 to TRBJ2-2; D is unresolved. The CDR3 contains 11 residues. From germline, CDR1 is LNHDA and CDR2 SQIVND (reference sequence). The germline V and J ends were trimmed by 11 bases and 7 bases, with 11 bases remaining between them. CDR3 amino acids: CAAAGYGELFF. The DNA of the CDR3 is TGTGCCGCTGCTGGGTACGGGGAGCTGTTTTTT.

The CDR3 sequence is CASSQARDGLNTEAFF. Written as DNA, the CDR3 is TGTGCCAGCAGCCAAGCCCGGGATGGGCTGAACACTGAAGCTTTCTTT. The gene calls are TRBV7-9 and TRBJ1-1; D remains unclear. The CDR3 totals 16 residues. Germline-derived CDR1 and CDR2 are SEHNR and FQNEAQ (reference sequence). V was trimmed by 5 bases and J by 0 bases, leaving 16 bases between them.

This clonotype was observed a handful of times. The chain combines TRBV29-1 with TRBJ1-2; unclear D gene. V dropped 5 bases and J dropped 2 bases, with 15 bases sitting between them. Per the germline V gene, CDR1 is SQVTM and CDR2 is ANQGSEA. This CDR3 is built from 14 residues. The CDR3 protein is CSVRPRAGNYGYTF. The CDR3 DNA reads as TGCAGCGTTCGTCCTCGGGCCGGGAACTATGGCTACACCTTC.

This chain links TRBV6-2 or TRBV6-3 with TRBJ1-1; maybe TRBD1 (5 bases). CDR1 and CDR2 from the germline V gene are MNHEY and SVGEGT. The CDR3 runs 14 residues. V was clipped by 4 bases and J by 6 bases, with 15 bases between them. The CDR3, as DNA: TGTGCCAGCAGTTTCTCTCAGGGTCGGGCTGAAGCTTTCTTT. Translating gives CASSFSQGRAEAFF.

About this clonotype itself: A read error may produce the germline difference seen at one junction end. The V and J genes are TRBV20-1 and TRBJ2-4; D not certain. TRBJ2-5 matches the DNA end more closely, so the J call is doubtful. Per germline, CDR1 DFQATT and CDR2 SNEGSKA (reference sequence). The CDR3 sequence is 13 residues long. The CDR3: CSASRDRTETQYF. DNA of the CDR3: TGCAGCGCTAGTAGGGATCGAACTGAGACCCAGTACTTC.

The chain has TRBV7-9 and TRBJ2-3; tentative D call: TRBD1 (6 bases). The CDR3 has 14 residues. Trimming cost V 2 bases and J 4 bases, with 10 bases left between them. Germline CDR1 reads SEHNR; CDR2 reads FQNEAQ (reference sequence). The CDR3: CASSLSGGPDTQYF. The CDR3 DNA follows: TGTGCCAGCAGCTTATCTGGGGGCCCAGATACGCAGTATTTT. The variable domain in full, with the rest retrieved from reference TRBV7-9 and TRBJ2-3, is DTGVSQNPRHKITKRGQNVTFRCDPISEHNRLYWYRQTLGQGPEFLTYFQNEAQLEKSRLLSDRFSAERPKGSFSTLEIQRTEQGDSAMYLCASSLSGGPDTQYFGPGTRLTVL.

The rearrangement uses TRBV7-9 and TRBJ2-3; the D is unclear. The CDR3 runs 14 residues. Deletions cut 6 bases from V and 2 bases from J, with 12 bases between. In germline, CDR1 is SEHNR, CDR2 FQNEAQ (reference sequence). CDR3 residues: CASRGRQLTDTQYF. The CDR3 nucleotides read TGTGCCAGCAGGGGTCGGCAGCTCACAGATACGCAGTATTTT.

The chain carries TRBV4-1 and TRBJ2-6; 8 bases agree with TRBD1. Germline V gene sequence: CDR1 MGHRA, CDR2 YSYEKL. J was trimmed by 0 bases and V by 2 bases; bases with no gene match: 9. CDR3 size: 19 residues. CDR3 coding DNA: TGCGCCAGCAGCCAAACAAAGGGACAGGCCTTCTCTGGGGCCAACGTCCTGACTTTC. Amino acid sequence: CASSQTKGQAFSGANVLTF.

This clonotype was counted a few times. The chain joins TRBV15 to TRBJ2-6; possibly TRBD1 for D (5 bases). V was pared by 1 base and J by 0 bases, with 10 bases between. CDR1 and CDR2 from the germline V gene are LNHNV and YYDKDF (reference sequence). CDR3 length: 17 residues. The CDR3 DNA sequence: TGTGCCACCAGCAGAGCAGGGATGAGCTCTGGGGCCAACGTCCTGACTTTC. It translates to CATSRAGMSSGANVLTF.

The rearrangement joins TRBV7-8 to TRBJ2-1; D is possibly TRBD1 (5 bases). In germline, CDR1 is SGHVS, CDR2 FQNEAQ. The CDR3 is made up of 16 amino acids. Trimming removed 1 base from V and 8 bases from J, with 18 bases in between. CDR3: CASSLEGPRSLDEQFF. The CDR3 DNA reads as TGTGCCAGCAGCTTAGAGGGGCCTAGAAGTTTGGATGAGCAGTTCTTC.

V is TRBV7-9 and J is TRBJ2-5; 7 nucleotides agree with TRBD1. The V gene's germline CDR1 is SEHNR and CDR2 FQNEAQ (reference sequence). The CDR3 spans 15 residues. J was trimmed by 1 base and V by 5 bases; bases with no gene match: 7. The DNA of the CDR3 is TGTGCCAGCAGCACCAGACAGGGTCTCCAAGAGACCCAGTACTTC. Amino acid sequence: CASSTRQGLQETQYF.

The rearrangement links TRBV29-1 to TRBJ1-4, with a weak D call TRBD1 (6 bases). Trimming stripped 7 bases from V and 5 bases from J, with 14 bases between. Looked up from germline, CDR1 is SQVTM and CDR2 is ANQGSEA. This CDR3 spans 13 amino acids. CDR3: CSAGDGLNEKLFF. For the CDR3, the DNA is TGCAGCGCAGGGGACGGATTAAATGAAAAACTGTTTTTT. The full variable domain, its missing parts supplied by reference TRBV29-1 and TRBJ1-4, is SAVISQKPSRDICQRGTSLTIQCQVDSQVTMMFWYRQQPGQSLTLIATANQGSEATYESGFVIDKFPISRPNLTFSTLTVSNMSPEDSSIYLCSAGDGLNEKLFFGSGTQLSVL.

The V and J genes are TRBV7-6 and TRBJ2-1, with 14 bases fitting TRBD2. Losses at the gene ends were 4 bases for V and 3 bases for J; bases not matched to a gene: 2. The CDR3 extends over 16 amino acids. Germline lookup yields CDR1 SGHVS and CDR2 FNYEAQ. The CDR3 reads CASSSGTSGGYNEQFF. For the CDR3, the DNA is TGTGCCAGCAGCTCGGGGACTAGCGGGGGCTACAATGAGCAGTTCTTC.

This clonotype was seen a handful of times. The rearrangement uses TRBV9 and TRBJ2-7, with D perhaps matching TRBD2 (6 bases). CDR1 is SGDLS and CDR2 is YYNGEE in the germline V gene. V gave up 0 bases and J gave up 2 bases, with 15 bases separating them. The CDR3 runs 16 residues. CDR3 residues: CASSVVLWEATYEQYF. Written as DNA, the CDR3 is TGTGCCAGCAGCGTAGTATTGTGGGAGGCCACCTACGAGCAGTACTTC.

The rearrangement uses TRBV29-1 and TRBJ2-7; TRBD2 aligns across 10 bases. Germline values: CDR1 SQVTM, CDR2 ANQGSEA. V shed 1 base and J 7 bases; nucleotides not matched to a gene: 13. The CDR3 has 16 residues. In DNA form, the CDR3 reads TGCAGCGTTGAAGGTCATAGTACTAGCGGGAACTGGGAGCAGTACTTC. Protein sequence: CSVEGHSTSGNWEQYF.

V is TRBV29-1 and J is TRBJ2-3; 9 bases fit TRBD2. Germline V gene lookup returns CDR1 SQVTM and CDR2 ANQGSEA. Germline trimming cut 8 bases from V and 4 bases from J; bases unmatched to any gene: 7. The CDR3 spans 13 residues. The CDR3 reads CSSSGRFSDTQYF. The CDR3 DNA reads TGCAGCTCCAGCGGGAGGTTCTCAGATACGCAGTATTTT.